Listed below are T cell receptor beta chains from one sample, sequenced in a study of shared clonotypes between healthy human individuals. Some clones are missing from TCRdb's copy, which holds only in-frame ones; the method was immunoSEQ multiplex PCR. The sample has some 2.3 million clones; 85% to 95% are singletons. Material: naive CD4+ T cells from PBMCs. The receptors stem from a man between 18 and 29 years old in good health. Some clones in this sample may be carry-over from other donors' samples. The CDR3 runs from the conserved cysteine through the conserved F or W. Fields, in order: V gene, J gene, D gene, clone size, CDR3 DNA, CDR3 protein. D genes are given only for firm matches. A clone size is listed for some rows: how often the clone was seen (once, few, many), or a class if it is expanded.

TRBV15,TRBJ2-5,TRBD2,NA,TGTGCCACAGGAAGGCTAGCGGGAGTATGGCAAGAGACCCAGTACTTC,CATGRLAGVWQETQYF
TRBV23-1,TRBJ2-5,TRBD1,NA,TGCGCCAGCAGTCAATCGGGAGGGGACAGGGAAGAGACCCAGTACTTC,CASSQSGGDREETQYF
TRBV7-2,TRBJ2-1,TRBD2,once,TGTGCCAGCAGCTTATTAAGGACTAGCGGGCCTCGCTCCTACAATGAGCAGTTCTTC,CASSLLRTSGPRSYNEQFF
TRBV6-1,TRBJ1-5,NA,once,TGTGCCAGCAGTGAAGTTTTGAGACAGGCATATAGCAATCAGCCCCAGCATTTT,CASSEVLRQAYSNQPQHF
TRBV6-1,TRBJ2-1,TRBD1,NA,TGTGCCAGCAGATGGGACAGCTACAATGAGCAGTTCTTC,CASRWDSYNEQFF
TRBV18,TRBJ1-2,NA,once,TGTGCCAGCTCACCATCAACAGGAATGGGTGGTGGCTACACCTTC,CASSPSTGMGGGYTF
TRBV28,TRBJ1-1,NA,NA,TGTGCCAGCACTTTGCTAAAGGGCGGGGGCACTGAAGCTTTCTTT,CASTLLKGGGTEAFF
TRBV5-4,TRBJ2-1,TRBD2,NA,TGTGCCAGCAGCTTGACTAGCGGGAGCAGAAATGAGCAGTTCTTC,CASSLTSGSRNEQFF
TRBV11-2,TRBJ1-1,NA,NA,TGTGCCAGCAGCTTAGCTGGGGGCGCGGGGACTGAAGCTTTCTTT,CASSLAGGAGTEAFF
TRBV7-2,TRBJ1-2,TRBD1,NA,TGTGCCAGCAGCCAATTGCAGGGGGCGGGTGGCTACACCTTC,CASSQLQGAGGYTF
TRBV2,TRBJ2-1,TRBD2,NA,TGTGCCAGCAAGCGGGAGACTTACAATGAGCAGTTCTTC,CASKRETYNEQFF
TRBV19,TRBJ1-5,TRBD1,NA,TGTGCCAGTAGTTCAGGGGGGAGGGTGAGCAATCAGCCCCAGCATTTT,CASSSGGRVSNQPQHF